This TCR beta chain was obtained from a study of blood T cells in healthy people across ages. Overall study results and limits: Naive and antigen-experienced cells could not be conclusively compared, given unsorted PBMCs. The study found TCR beta diversity correlated strongly with naive T cell percentage.

Concerning this clonotype itself: What it binds is not known.

V lost 7 bases, J lost 6 bases, and 25 bases lay in between. Per germline, CDR1 MNHNY and CDR2 SVGAGI (reference sequence). The CDR3 runs 16 residues. Through a sample-barcoded 5' primer and a J-beta primer mix, a second PCR was run for roughly 6 to 12 cycles. Each CDR3 protein is one row after TCRdb ran MiXCR on the 5' RACE reads. The table has under 750,000 distinct CDR3 sequences, 45% to 55% seen once. J is TRBJ2-7 and V is TRBV6-6, with a possible D match to TRBD1 (6 bases). The source material was blood. The receptor was derived from an elderly man in good health. The CDR3: CASNRDRTDRRSEQYF. The CDR3, as DNA: TGTGCCAGCAACAGAGACAGGACTGACAGGCGAAGCGAGCAGTACTTC.